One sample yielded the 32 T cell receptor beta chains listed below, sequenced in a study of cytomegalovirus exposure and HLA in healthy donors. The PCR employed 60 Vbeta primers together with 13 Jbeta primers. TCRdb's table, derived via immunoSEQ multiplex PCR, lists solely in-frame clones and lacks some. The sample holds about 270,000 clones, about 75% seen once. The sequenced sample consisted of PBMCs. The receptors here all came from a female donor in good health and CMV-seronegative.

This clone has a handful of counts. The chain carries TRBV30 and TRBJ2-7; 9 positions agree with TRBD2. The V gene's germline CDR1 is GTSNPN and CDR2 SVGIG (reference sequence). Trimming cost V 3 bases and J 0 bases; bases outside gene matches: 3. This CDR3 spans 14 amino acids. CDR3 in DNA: TGTGCCTGGAGCGGACTAGCGAGCTCCTACGAGCAGTACTTC. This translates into CAWSGLASSYEQYF.

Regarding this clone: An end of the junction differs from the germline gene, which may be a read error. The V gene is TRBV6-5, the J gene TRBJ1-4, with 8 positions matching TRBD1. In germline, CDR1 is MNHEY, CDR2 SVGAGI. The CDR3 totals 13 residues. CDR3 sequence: CASSYRGQEKLLF. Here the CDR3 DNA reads TGTGCCAGCAGTTATCGGGGACAGGAAAAACTGCTTTTT.

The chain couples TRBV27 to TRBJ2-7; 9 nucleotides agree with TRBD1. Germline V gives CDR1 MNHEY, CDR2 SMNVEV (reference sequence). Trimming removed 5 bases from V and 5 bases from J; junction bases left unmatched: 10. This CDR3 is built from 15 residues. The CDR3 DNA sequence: TGTGCCAGCAGTAAAAGACCGGGACAGGGAAACGAGCAGTACTTC. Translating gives CASSKRPGQGNEQYF.

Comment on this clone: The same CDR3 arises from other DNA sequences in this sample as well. The CDR3 is CASRRDSVSEAFF. CDR3 in DNA: TGCGCCAGCCGAAGGGACAGCGTATCAGAAGCTTTCTTT. The gene calls are TRBV10-2 and TRBJ1-1; 7 positions agree with TRBD1. J gave up 8 bases and V 8 bases, and 11 bases lay outside the gene matches. The V gene's germline CDR1 is WSHSY and CDR2 SAAADI. The length of the CDR3 is 13 residues.

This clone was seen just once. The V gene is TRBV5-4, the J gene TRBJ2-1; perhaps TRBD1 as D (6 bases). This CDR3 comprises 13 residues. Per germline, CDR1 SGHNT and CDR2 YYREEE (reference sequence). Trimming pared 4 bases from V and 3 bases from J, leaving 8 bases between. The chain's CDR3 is CASSVTGYNEQFF. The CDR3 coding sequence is TGTGCCAGCAGCGTGACAGGCTACAATGAGCAGTTCTTC.

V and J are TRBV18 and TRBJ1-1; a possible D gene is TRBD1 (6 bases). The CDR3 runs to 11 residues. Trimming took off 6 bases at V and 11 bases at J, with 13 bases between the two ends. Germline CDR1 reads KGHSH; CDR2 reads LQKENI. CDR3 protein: CASSDRSRAFF. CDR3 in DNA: TGTGCCAGCTCCGACAGGTCGAGGGCTTTCTTT.

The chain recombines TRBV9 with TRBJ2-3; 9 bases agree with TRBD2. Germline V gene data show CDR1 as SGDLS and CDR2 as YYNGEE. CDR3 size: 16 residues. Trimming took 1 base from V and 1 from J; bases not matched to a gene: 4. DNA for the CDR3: TGTGCCAGCAGCGTACGAAGGACTAGCGGCACAGATACGCAGTATTTT. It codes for CASSVRRTSGTDTQYF.

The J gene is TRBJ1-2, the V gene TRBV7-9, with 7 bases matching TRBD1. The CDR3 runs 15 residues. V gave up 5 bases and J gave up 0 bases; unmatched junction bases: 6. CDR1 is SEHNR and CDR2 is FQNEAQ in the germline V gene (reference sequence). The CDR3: CASSAGTVANYGYTF. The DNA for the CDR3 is TGTGCCAGCAGCGCTGGGACAGTAGCTAACTATGGCTACACCTTC. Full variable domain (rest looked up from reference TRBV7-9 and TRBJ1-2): DTGVSQNPRHKITKRGQNVTFRCDPISEHNRLYWYRQTLGQGPEFLTYFQNEAQLEKSRLLSDRFSAERPKGSFSTLEIQRTEQGDSAMYLCASSAGTVANYGYTFGSGTRLTVV.

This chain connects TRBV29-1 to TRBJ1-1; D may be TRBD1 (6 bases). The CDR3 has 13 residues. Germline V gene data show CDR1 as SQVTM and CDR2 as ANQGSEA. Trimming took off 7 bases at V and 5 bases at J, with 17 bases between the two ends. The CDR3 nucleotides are TGCAGCGGATCGATCACAGGGTGGACTGAAGCTTTCTTT. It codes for CSGSITGWTEAFF.

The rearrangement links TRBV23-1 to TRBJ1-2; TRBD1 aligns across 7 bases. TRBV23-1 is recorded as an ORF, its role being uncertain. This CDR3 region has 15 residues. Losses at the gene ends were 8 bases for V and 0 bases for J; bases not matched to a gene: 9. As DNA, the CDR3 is TGCGCCAGCGGGATACAGGGGACCTCTAACTATGGCTACACCTTC. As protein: CASGIQGTSNYGYTF.

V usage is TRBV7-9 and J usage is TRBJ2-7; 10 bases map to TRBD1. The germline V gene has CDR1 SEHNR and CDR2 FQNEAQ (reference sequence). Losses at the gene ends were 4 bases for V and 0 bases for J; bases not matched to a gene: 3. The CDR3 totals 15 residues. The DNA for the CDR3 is TGTGCCAGCAGCTACCGGGACAGGGGCTCCTACGAGCAGTACTTC. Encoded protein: CASSYRDRGSYEQYF.

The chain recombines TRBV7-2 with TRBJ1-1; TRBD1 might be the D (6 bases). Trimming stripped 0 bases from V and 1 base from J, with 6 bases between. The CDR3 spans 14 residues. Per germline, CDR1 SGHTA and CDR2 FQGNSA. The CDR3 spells CASSLARGNTEAFF. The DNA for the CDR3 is TGTGCCAGCAGCTTAGCCAGGGGGAACACTGAAGCTTTCTTT.

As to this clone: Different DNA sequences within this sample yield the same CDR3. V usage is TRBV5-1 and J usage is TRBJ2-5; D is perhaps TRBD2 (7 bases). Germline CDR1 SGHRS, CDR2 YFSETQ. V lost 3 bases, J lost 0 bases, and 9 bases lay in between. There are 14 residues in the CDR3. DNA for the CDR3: TGCGCCAGCAGCTCGGGGGGCAACCAAGAGACCCAGTACTTC. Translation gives CASSSGGNQETQYF.

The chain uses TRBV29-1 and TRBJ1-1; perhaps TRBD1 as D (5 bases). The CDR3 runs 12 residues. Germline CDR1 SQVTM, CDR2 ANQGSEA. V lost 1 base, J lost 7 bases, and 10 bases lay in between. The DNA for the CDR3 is TGCAGCGTTGAAGCGACGGGGGGTGAAGCTTTCTTT. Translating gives CSVEATGGEAFF.

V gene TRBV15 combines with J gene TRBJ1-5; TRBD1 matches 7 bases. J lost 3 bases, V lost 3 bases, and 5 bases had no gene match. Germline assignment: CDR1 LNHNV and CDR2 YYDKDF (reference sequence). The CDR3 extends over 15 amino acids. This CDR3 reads CATSRDDRDNQPQHF. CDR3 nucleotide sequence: TGTGCCACCAGCAGGGACGACAGGGACAATCAGCCCCAGCATTTT.

The CDR3 sequence is CASTTKGAAGHGYTF. The CDR3, as DNA: TGTGCCAGCACCACCAAGGGGGCGGCCGGGCATGGCTACACCTTC. This rearrangement joins TRBV28 to TRBJ1-2, with TRBD1 identical over 7 bases. Trimming at V came to 7 bases and at J to 6 bases, leaving 14 bases not matched to a gene. The length of the CDR3 is 15 residues. CDR1 and CDR2 from the germline V gene are MDHEN and SYDVKM.

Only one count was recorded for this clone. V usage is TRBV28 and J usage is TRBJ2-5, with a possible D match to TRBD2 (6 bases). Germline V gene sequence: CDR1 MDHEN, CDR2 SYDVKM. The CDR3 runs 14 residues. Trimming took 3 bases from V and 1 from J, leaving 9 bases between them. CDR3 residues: CASSFGGVQETQYF. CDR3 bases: TGTGCCAGCAGTTTCGGGGGAGTCCAAGAGACCCAGTACTTC.

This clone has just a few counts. The DNA for the CDR3 is TGTGCCAGCAGCTTAGGGGGTAGCGGGAGTGGTTACGAGCAGTACTTC. Protein: CASSLGGSGSGYEQYF. V gene TRBV11-3 combines with J gene TRBJ2-5, with TRBD2 matching over 9 bases. The assigned J gene may be wrong: the sequence end matches TRBJ2-7 better. The CDR3 consists of 16 residues. The germline V gene has CDR1 SGHNT and CDR2 YENEEA.

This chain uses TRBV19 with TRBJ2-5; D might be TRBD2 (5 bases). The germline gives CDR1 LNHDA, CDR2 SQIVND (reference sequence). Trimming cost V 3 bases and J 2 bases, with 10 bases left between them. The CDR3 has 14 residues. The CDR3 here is CASSISGVQETQYF. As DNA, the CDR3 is TGTGCCAGTAGTATTTCCGGGGTTCAAGAGACCCAGTACTTC.

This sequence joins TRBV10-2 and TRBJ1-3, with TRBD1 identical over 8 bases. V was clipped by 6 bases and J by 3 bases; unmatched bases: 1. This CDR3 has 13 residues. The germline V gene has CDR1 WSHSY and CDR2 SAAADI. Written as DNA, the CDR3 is TGCGCCAGCAGCGACAGGGGTGGAAACACCATATATTTT. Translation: CASSDRGGNTIYF.

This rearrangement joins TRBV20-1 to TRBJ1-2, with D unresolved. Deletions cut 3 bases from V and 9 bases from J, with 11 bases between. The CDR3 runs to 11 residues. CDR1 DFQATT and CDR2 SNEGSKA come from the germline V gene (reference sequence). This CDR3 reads CSASGIRSYTF. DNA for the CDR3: TGCAGTGCTAGCGGGATACGGAGCTACACCTTC.

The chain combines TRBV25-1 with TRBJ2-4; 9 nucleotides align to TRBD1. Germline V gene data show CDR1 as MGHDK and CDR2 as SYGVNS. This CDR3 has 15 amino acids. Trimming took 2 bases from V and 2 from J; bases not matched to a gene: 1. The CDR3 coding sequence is TGTGCCAGCAGTGAAACAGGGGGCCCCAAAAACATTCAGTACTTC. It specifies CASSETGGPKNIQYF.

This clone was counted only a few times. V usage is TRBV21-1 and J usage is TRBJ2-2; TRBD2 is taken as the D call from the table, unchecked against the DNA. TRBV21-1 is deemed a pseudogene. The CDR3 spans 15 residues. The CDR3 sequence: CASVRGEGRPGELFF. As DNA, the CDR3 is TGTGCCAGCGTTAGGGGGGAGGGCCGGCCCGGGGAGCTGTTTTTT.

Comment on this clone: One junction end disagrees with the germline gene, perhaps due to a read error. The CDR3 here is CASKLVPSSHEQYF. The CDR3, as DNA: TGCGCCAGTAAACTAGTTCCATCCTCCCACGAGCAGTACTTC. V and J are TRBV5-1 and TRBJ2-7; D might be TRBD2 (5 bases). This CDR3 has 14 residues. CDR1 SGHRS and CDR2 YFSETQ come from the germline V gene.

The CDR3 region is CAWSPPGGSYNEQFF. In DNA form, the CDR3 reads TGTGCCTGGAGCCCACCGGGGGGCTCCTACAATGAGCAGTTCTTC. This chain joins TRBV30 and TRBJ2-1; 7 bases line up with TRBD2. This CDR3 comprises 15 residues. J gave up 0 bases and V 3 bases, and 5 bases lay outside the gene matches. CDR1 GTSNPN and CDR2 SVGIG come from the germline V gene (reference sequence).

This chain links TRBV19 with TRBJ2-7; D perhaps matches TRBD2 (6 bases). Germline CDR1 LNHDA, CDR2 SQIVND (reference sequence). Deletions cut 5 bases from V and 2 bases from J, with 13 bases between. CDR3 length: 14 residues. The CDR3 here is CASSRWAGTYEQYF. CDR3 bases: TGTGCCAGTAGTCGTTGGGCGGGGACCTACGAGCAGTACTTC.

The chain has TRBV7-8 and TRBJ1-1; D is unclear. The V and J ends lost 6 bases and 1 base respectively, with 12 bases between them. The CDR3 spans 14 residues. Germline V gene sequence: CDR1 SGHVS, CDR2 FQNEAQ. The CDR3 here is CASRLFEGNTEAFF. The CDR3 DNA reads TGTGCCAGCAGACTCTTTGAGGGGAACACTGAAGCTTTCTTT.

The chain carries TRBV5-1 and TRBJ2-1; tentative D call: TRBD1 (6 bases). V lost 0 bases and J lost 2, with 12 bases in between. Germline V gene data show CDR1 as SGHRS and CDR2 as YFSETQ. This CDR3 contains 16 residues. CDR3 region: CASSLGGGAPYNEQFF. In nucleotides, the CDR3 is TGCGCCAGCAGCTTGGGTGGGGGCGCCCCCTACAATGAGCAGTTCTTC.

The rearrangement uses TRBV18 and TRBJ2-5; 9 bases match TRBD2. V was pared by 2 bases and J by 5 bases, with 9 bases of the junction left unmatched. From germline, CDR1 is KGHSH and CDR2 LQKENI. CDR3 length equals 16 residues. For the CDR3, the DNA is TGTGCCAGCTCACCAAATAGCGGGAGTGACGAGGAGACCCAGTACTTC. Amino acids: CASSPNSGSDEETQYF.

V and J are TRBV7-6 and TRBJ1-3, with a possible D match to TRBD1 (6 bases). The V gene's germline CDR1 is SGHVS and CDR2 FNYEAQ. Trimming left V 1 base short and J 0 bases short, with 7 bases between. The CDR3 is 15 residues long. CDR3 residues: CASSLGGPSGNTIYF. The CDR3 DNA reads TGTGCCAGCAGCTTAGGGGGGCCCTCTGGAAACACCATATATTTT. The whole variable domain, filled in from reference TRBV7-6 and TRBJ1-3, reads GAGVSQSPRYKVTKRGQDVALRCDPISGHVSLYWYRQALGQGPEFLTYFNYEAQQDKSGLPNDRFSAERPEGSISTLTIQRTEQRDSAMYRCASSLGGPSGNTIYFGEGSWLTVV.

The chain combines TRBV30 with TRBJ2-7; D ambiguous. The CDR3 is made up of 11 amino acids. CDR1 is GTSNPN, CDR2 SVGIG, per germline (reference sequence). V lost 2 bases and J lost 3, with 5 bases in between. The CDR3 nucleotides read TGTGCCTGGAGTCACGGCTACGAGCAGTACTTC. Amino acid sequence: CAWSHGYEQYF.

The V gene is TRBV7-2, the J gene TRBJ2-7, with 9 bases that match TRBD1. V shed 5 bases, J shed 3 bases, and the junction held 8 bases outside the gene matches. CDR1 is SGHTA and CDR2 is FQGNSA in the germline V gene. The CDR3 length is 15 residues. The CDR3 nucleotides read TGTGCCAGCAGCACGACAGGGGGGGACCTCTACGAGCAGTACTTC. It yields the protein CASSTTGGDLYEQYF.